The 20 T cell receptor beta chains below come from one sample, sequenced in a study of cytomegalovirus exposure and HLA in healthy donors. Repertoires were generated with immunoSEQ multiplex PCR, while TCRdb's copy carries only in-frame clones and drops some. The table has 55,000 to 65,000 clones, approximately 94% seen once. The sequencing input was PBMCs. Receptors were obtained from a man younger than 30 in good health and CMV-seronegative.

This chain joins TRBV18 and TRBJ1-1; maybe TRBD1 (5 bases). This CDR3 has 19 residues. Between the trimmed V and J ends, which lost 4 bases and 1 base, there was a span of 25 bases. The germline V gene has CDR1 KGHSH and CDR2 LQKENI. As DNA, the CDR3 is TGTGCCAGCTCACGAAATACAATCGGTTGGGGCAGGGAGAACACTGAAGCTTTCTTT. Its protein product is CASSRNTIGWGRENTEAFF.

V gene TRBV27 combines with J gene TRBJ2-1; D perhaps matches TRBD2 (6 bases). This CDR3 contains 14 residues. V was trimmed by 5 bases and J by 8 bases, leaving 16 bases between them. Germline lookup yields CDR1 MNHEY and CDR2 SMNVEV (reference sequence). CDR3 bases: TGTGCCAGCAGTCATGGACTGGGCGGGGATGAGCAGTTCTTC. It yields the protein CASSHGLGGDEQFF.

V gene TRBV27 combines with J gene TRBJ2-7; 13 positions match TRBD2. V was pared by 6 bases and J by 2 bases, with 7 bases of the junction left unmatched. This CDR3 has 16 amino acids. In germline, CDR1 is MNHEY, CDR2 SMNVEV (reference sequence). The CDR3 bases are TGTGCCAGCAGGCAGACTAGCGGGAGGCTCCCCTACGAGCAGTACTTC. It translates to CASRQTSGRLPYEQYF.

The genes are TRBV18 and TRBJ2-1; D perhaps matches TRBD2 (6 bases). The CDR3 extends over 15 amino acids. Germline CDR1 and CDR2: KGHSH and LQKENI. V dropped 3 bases and J dropped 8 bases, with 17 bases sitting between them. CDR3 nucleotides: TGTGCCAGCTCACCCTTTCGGGGGAGTTCCGATGAGCAGTTCTTC. Its translation is CASSPFRGSSDEQFF.

V usage is TRBV28 and J usage is TRBJ1-4; 9 positions match TRBD1. The V segment lost 7 bases and the J segment 10 bases; nucleotides outside the gene matches: 10. Germline values: CDR1 MDHEN, CDR2 SYDVKM. The CDR3 runs to 14 residues. The CDR3: CASTTGQGGGKLFF. CDR3 in DNA: TGTGCCAGCACTACGGGACAGGGTGGAGGAAAACTGTTTTTT.

The gene calls are TRBV11-3 and TRBJ2-7; D unclear. Per the germline V gene, CDR1 is SGHNT and CDR2 is YENEEA. Trimming stripped 1 base from V and 3 bases from J, with 10 bases between. There are 14 residues in the CDR3. The CDR3 loop reads CASSLVIIGYEQYF. The CDR3 DNA sequence: TGTGCCAGCAGCTTAGTAATAATCGGCTACGAGCAGTACTTC.

The chain joins TRBV6-4 to TRBJ2-1; perhaps TRBD2 as D (5 bases). This CDR3 comprises 15 residues. The V and J ends lost 3 bases and 0 bases respectively, with 9 bases between them. Germline V lookup: CDR1 MRHNA, CDR2 SNTAGT. The DNA of the CDR3 is TGTGCCAGCAGTGATCCGGGGTACTCCTACAATGAGCAGTTCTTC. Protein product: CASSDPGYSYNEQFF.

The gene calls are TRBV29-1 and TRBJ1-3; tentatively, D is TRBD1 (6 bases). The CDR3 covers 13 residues. Germline V lookup: CDR1 SQVTM, CDR2 ANQGSEA. Trimming removed 7 bases at V and 0 bases at J, with 10 bases between. The CDR3 nucleotides read TGCAGCGCGGGGGGCACCTCTGGAAACACCATATATTTT. Amino acid sequence: CSAGGTSGNTIYF.

The chain is built from TRBV6-5 and TRBJ2-7, with 8 bases that match TRBD1. The V and J ends lost 2 bases and 4 bases, in that order; junction bases with no gene match: 4. The CDR3 length is 14 residues. Germline values: CDR1 MNHEY, CDR2 SVGAGI. The CDR3 protein is CASSYDQGAYEQYF. The CDR3 DNA reads as TGTGCCAGCAGTTACGACCAGGGGGCATACGAGCAGTACTTC.

The rearrangement uses TRBV5-6 and TRBJ2-7; TRBD2 agrees at 10 bases. The CDR3 loop spans 15 amino acids. From germline, CDR1 is SGHDT and CDR2 YYEEEE. V was pared by 2 bases and J by 2 bases, with 4 bases of the junction left unmatched. CDR3 loop: CASSFMSGGAYEQYF. CDR3 coding DNA: TGTGCCAGCAGCTTTATGAGCGGGGGGGCCTACGAGCAGTACTTC.

The chain is built from TRBV7-8 and TRBJ2-1; D is possibly TRBD1 (5 bases). The CDR3 covers 14 residues. Germline CDR1 and CDR2: SGHVS and FQNEAQ. V was pared by 6 bases and J by 6 bases, with 15 bases between. CDR3 protein: CASSQNRQRNEQFF. CDR3 nucleotide sequence: TGTGCCAGCAGTCAAAACCGACAGCGCAATGAGCAGTTCTTC.

The V and J genes are TRBV5-1 and TRBJ2-5, with 12 bases lining up with TRBD1. Germline CDR1 reads SGHRS; CDR2 reads YFSETQ. Losses at the gene ends were 3 bases for V and 4 bases for J; bases not matched to a gene: 13. The CDR3 runs 18 residues. The CDR3 loop reads CASSYYPRDRGQGETQYF. The CDR3 DNA reads as TGCGCCAGCAGCTATTACCCCCGGGACAGGGGGCAGGGAGAGACCCAGTACTTC.

The J gene is TRBJ2-7, the V gene TRBV28, with 12 bases matching TRBD1. The germline gives CDR1 MDHEN, CDR2 SYDVKM. After removal of 3 bases from V and 7 bases from J, the junction contained 13 bases not matched to a gene. The CDR3 spans 17 residues. The DNA of the CDR3 is TGTGCCAGCAGTTTTTTTTCGTTGGGACAGGGGGCGTTAGAGCAGTACTTC. It yields the protein CASSFFSLGQGALEQYF.

This rearrangement joins TRBV10-3 to TRBJ2-5, with D possibly matching TRBD2 (5 bases). The CDR3 has 12 residues. The V and J ends lost 10 bases and 5 bases respectively, with 14 bases between them. Germline-derived CDR1 and CDR2 are ENHRY and SYGVKD. CDR3 protein: CATWTGSETQYF. The CDR3 DNA sequence: TGTGCCACTTGGACGGGAAGTGAGACCCAGTACTTC.

The rearrangement uses TRBV9 and TRBJ2-7; 10 positions agree with TRBD1. V lost 3 bases, J lost 7 bases, and 7 bases stayed unmatched. The CDR3 sequence is 14 residues long. From germline, CDR1 is SGDLS and CDR2 YYNGEE. The CDR3 sequence: CASSDRQGAGEQYF. The CDR3 region has the DNA TGTGCCAGCAGCGATCGACAGGGGGCTGGGGAGCAGTACTTC.

V and J are TRBV4-1 and TRBJ1-5; perhaps TRBD1 as D (6 bases). With 1 base removed from V and 0 bases from J, the gap between germline ends came to 13 bases. CDR3 length: 17 residues. Germline lookup yields CDR1 MGHRA and CDR2 YSYEKL. The CDR3 sequence: CASSQGTVSPSNQPQHF. The CDR3 DNA follows: TGCGCCAGCAGCCAAGGGACAGTGTCCCCTAGCAATCAGCCCCAGCATTTT.

The V gene is TRBV27, the J gene TRBJ2-7, with TRBD2 matching 8 bases. Trimming removed 0 bases from V and 7 bases from J; junction bases left unmatched: 14. The CDR3 is made up of 17 amino acids. Looked up from germline, CDR1 is MNHEY and CDR2 is SMNVEV (reference sequence). CDR3 in DNA: TGTGCCAGCAGTTTATCTACCCTCGGACTAGCCCCTGGGGAGCAGTACTTC. Residues: CASSLSTLGLAPGEQYF.

V usage is TRBV9 and J usage is TRBJ2-3, with TRBD1 matching 9 bases. Germline V gene lookup returns CDR1 SGDLS and CDR2 YYNGEE. The CDR3 is 16 residues long. Trimming cost V 5 bases and J 2 bases; bases outside gene matches: 9. The CDR3 is CASSRNRDRATDTQYF. CDR3 sequence (DNA): TGTGCCAGCAGTCGCAACCGGGACAGGGCCACAGATACGCAGTATTTT.

The V gene is TRBV9, the J gene TRBJ2-1, with TRBD2 matching 9 bases. V trimming: 3 bases; J trimming: 6 bases; junction bases outside the gene matches: 7. The CDR3 loop spans 15 amino acids. The germline CDR1 and CDR2 sequences are SGDLS and YYNGEE. CDR3 region: CASSARSGRGNEQFF. For the CDR3, the DNA is TGTGCCAGCAGCGCCCGTAGCGGGAGAGGCAATGAGCAGTTCTTC.

V is TRBV27 and J is TRBJ2-7, with 8 bases matching TRBD2. The V and J ends lost 6 bases and 3 bases, in that order; junction bases with no gene match: 13. The CDR3 spans 16 residues. CDR1 is MNHEY and CDR2 is SMNVEV in the germline V gene (reference sequence). The DNA for the CDR3 is TGTGCCAGCAGCCCCACACTCCGGGAGGGCAGCTACGAGCAGTACTTC. It is translated as CASSPTLREGSYEQYF.